This T cell receptor beta chain derives from a study of T cell responses to AZD1222 COVID-19 vaccine (dated by TCRdb to the early 2020s). Study-level background: AZD1222 recipients whose second dose came at about 4 weeks and those whose second dose came at about 12 weeks were combined into one group, since spike-specific TCR depth and breadth did not differ between the two schedules. A total of 233 trial participants underwent TCR sequencing, of whom roughly 210 had received two doses of AZD1222 and about 25 had received two doses of the MenACWY control vaccine. Enrollment into the trials was organized by age into subgroups of 18-55, 56-69 and 70-plus years, and those subgroups contained roughly 140, 27 and 60 TCR-sequenced participants, respectively.

General findings and caveats noted by the study authors: The 56-69-year group was small, and its depth increase did not reach significance, likely because of low power. After two AZD1222 doses, spike-specific TCR breadth and depth were significantly higher than at day 0 and than in MenACWY recipients. Vaccine-associated CD4 TCRs spanned the whole spike protein, with dominant responses in regions 160-218 and 743-854. Reportedly, close to half of the unique spike-specific TCRs recognized epitopes lying outside the regions that are mutated in the B.1.351 and B.1.1.7 variants. Participants were mostly white British, with more females than males. The authors suggested clonal diversity may have been underestimated. Because no samples from the day 14 peak response were available, repertoires could be characterized only after the peak T cell response. Conclusions about previously exposed vaccinees are limited, since just a handful of AZD1222 recipients were seropositive for SARS-CoV-2 at baseline.

Taken from the germline V gene (reference sequence), the CDR1 and CDR2 loops are MNHEY and SMNVEV. Taken from cysteine to phenylalanine, the CDR3 has 15 residues. The kept DNA is CDR3 alone, 45 bases in frame from the first base. The junction carries 14 bases between V and J, which are trimmed by 0 bases and 8 bases respectively. Explained via the paper, the time point label denotes: baseline before first vaccination. The vaccinee samples were drawn from two UK trials, COV001 and COV002, one of which was a single-blind randomized controlled phase 2/3 trial testing AZD1222 (ChAdOx1 nCoV-19) in healthy adults. For TCRbeta chain sequencing, PBMC samples were collected from trial participants at day 0 and at day 28 after the second dose. This clone was observed once. It lacks a known antigen. Base qualities are not provided; no much larger clone lies one nucleotide away. The CDR3 regions of human TCRbeta chains were analyzed by immunosequencing. The authors' pipeline ran thus. Repertoire TCRs were checked for matches against a reference library of SARS-CoV-2-specific TCRs that had been generated using the MIRA antigen-specificity platform. Breadth was defined as the fraction of unique TCRs that were SARS-CoV-2-associated, and depth was defined as the fraction of total T cells that were SARS-CoV-2-associated. Using the MIRA data, every spike-specific TCR was mapped to the spike region that the TCR reacted to and assigned to either a CD4 or a CD8 class. Log10-transformed breadth and depth values were compared by one-way ANOVA with Sidak's multiple comparisons tests. TCRdb retrieved this table from immuneACCESS and kept in-frame rearrangements only. Not all clones are present; in checked studies, unresolved V genes account for under half, and no reason is known for the remainder. The D gene and trimming were derived from the DNA, and the V and J assignments and clone size from that table. The sample records about 150,000 clones, around nine tenths of which are singletons. Around 18% of the sample is held by the ten biggest clonotypes.

This receptor was identified in an adult in good health. The source material was peripheral blood, sampled on day 0 of AZD1222 vaccination. The receptor chain draws on TRBV27 and TRBJ2-1; D gene: possibly TRBD2, on 5 matching bases. The sequence in DNA is TGTGCCAGCAGTTTATCCACGGCGGGTAAGGATGAGCAGTTCTTC. It specifies CASSLSTAGKDEQFF.